Shown below are 5 T cell receptor beta chains from a single sample sequenced in a study of blood T cell repertoires in COVID-19. Data came from immunoSEQ multiplex PCR; TCRdb stores just in-frame clones and leaves some out. The table includes some 120,000 clones, about four fifths detected once. The specimen sequenced was peripheral blood. The receptors were sampled from a woman aged 55-75 years with acute or convalescent COVID-19.

This rearrangement joins TRBV9 to TRBJ2-1, with 8 nucleotides matching TRBD2. With V trimmed by 4 bases and J by 4 bases, 7 bases remained unmatched. The germline gives CDR1 SGDLS, CDR2 YYNGEE. CDR3 length equals 15 residues. CDR3 coding DNA: TGTGCCAGCAGCTCCCGACTAGCGCGATACAATGAGCAGTTCTTC. Amino acid sequence: CASSSRLARYNEQFF.

The V gene is TRBV3-1 (or the pseudogene TRBV3-2), the J gene TRBJ1-1, with 9 bases aligning to TRBD1. Germline trimming cut 3 bases from V and 0 bases from J; bases unmatched to any gene: 2. Germline CDR1 is LGHDT and CDR2 is YNNKEL (reference sequence). The length of the CDR3 is 15 residues. The CDR3 loop is CASSQGQGLNTEAFF. The CDR3 bases are TGTGCCAGCAGCCAGGGACAGGGATTGAACACTGAAGCTTTCTTT.

The V call is TRBV4-2, the J call TRBJ2-5, with 11 bases identical to TRBD1. The germline V gene has CDR1 LGHNA and CDR2 YNFKEQ. With V trimmed by 2 bases and J by 1 base, 12 bases remained unmatched. CDR3 length: 19 amino acids. The CDR3 sequence: CASSQTSGTGTGGQETQYF. CDR3 coding DNA: TGTGCCAGCAGCCAAACCTCAGGGACCGGGACAGGGGGCCAAGAGACCCAGTACTTC.

The chain links TRBV5-5 to TRBJ1-2, with D uncertain. CDR3 length: 15 amino acids. Germline values: CDR1 SGHKS, CDR2 YYEKEE (reference sequence). V was clipped by 0 bases and J by 4 bases, with 13 bases between them. The CDR3 is CASSLVVAEPYGYTF. The CDR3 bases are TGTGCCAGCAGCTTGGTAGTAGCAGAGCCCTATGGCTACACCTTC.

CDR3 DNA: TGTGCCAGCAGCTTTGGGGGCGATGGCTACACCTTC. This codes for CASSFGGDGYTF. The gene calls are TRBV5-6 and TRBJ1-2, with D possibly matching TRBD1 (6 bases). The CDR3 sequence is 12 residues long. Trimming cost V 2 bases and J 6 bases, with 8 bases left between them. CDR1 SGHDT and CDR2 YYEEEE come from the germline V gene.